The clone carrying this T cell receptor beta chain was picked up one time. CDR1 SGDLS and CDR2 YYNGEE come from the germline V gene. The CDR3 length is 14 residues. V was trimmed by 2 bases and J by 3 bases, leaving 9 bases between them. This sample is part of a study of blood T cell repertoires in COVID-19. Some clones are missing from TCRdb's copy, which holds only in-frame ones; the method was immunoSEQ multiplex PCR. The repertoire holds roughly 100,000 clones, with about 75% as singletons. Specimen: peripheral blood. This TCR was sampled from an older woman with acute or convalescent COVID-19. V usage is TRBV9 and J usage is TRBJ2-1, with D possibly being TRBD1 (5 bases). CDR3 sequence reads: CASSVGRVYNEQFF. The CDR3 DNA is TGTGCCAGCAGCGTGGGCAGGGTCTACAATGAGCAGTTCTTC.